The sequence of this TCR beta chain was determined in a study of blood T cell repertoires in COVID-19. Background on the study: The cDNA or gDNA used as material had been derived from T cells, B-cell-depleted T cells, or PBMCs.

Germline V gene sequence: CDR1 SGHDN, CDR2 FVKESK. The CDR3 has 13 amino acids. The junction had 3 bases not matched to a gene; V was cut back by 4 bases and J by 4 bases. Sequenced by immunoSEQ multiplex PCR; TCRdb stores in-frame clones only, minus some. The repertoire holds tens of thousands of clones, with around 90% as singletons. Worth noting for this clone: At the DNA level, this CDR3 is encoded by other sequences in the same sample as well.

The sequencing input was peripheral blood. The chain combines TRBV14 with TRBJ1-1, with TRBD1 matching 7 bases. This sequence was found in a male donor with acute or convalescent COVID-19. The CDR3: CASSRQGGTEAFF. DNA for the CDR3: TGTGCCAGCAGCCGACAGGGCGGCACTGAAGCTTTCTTT.